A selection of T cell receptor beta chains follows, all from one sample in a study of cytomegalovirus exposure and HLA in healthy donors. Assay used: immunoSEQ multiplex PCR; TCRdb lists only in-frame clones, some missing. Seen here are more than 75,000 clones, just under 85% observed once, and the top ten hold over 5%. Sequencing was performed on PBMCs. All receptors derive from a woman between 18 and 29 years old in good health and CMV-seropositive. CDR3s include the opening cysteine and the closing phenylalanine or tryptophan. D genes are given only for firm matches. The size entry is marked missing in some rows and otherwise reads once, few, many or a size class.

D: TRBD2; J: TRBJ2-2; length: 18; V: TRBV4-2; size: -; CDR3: CASSQAGGRAALAGELFF; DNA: TGTGCCAGCAGCCAAGCGGGAGGCAGGGCGGCTTTGGCCGGGGAGCTGTTTTTT
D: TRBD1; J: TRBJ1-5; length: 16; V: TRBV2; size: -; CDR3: CASLGTGDRGNQPQHF; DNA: TGTGCCAGCCTCGGGACAGGGGATCGCGGGAATCAGCCCCAGCATTTT
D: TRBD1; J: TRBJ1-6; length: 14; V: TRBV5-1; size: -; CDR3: CASSLAGQGSPLHF; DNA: TGCGCCAGCAGCTTGGCGGGACAGGGTTCACCCCTCCACTTT
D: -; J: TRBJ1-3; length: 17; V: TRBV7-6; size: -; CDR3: CASSLYAGLNSGNTIYF; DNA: TGTGCCAGCAGCTTATATGCAGGGCTGAACTCTGGAAACACCATATATTTT
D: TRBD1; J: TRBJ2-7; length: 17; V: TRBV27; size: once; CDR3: CASSLHLTGGSSYEQYF; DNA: TGTGCCAGCAGTTTACACCTCACAGGGGGGAGCTCCTACGAGCAGTACTTC
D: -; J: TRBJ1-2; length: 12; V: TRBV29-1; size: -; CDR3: CSVEDRDTSYTF; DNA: TGCAGCGTTGAAGATCGGGACACAAGCTACACCTTC
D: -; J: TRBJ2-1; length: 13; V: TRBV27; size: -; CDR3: CASSLSPSFFRFF; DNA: TGTGCCAGCAGTTTATCGCCTAGCTTTTTTCGGTTCTTC
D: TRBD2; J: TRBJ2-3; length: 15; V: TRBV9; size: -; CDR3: CASSISGIPGDTQYF; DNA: TGTGCCAGCAGCATTAGCGGGATCCCTGGAGATACGCAGTATTTT
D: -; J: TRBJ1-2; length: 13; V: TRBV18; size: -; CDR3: CASSPSRETGYTF; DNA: TGTGCCAGCTCACCATCCAGGGAAACCGGCTACACCTTC
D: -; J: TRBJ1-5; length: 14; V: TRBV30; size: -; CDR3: CAWSVSLGNQPQHF; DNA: TGTGCCTGGAGTGTCAGCCTAGGCAATCAGCCCCAGCATTTT
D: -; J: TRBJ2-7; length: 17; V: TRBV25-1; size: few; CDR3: CASSALGPSGQHYEQYF; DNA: TGTGCCAGCAGTGCCTTGGGTCCCTCGGGACAACACTACGAGCAGTACTTC
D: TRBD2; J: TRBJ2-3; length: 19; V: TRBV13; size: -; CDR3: CASSSMASGGALSTDTQYF; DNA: TGTGCCAGCAGCTCCATGGCTAGCGGGGGGGCCCTTAGCACAGATACGCAGTATTTT
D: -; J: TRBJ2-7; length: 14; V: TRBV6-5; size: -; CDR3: CASSFGLRSYEQYF; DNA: TGTGCCAGCAGTTTCGGACTCCGGTCCTACGAGCAGTACTTC
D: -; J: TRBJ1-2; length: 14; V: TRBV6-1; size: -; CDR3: CASIKDRVSYGYTF; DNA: TGTGCCAGCATAAAGGACAGAGTATCCTATGGCTACACCTTC
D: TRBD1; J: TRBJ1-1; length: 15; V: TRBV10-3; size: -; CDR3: CAISEPPYRGTEAFF; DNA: TGTGCCATCAGTGAGCCCCCTTACAGGGGCACTGAAGCTTTCTTT
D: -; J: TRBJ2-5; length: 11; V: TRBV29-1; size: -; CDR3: CSVESQETQYF; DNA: TGCAGCGTTGAGTCTCAAGAGACCCAGTACTTC
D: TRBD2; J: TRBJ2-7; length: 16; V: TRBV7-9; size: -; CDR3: CASSLVRGSGSYEQYF; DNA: TGTGCCAGCAGCTTAGTCCGCGGGAGCGGCTCCTACGAGCAGTACTTC
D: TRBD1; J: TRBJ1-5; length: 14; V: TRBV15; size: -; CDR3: CATSPDRGYQPQHF; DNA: TGTGCCACCAGCCCCGACAGGGGGTATCAGCCCCAGCATTTT
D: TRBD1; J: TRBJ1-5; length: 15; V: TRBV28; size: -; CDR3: CASSFLDRDNQPQHF; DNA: TGTGCCAGCAGTTTCCTGGACAGGGACAATCAGCCCCAGCATTTT
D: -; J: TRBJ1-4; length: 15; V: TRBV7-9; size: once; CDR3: CASSRPRQGNEKLFF; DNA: TGTGCCAGCAGCCGCCCCCGTCAGGGGAATGAAAAACTGTTTTTT
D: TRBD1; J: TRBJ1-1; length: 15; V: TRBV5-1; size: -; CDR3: CASSLTGAENTEAFF; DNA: TGCGCCAGCAGCTTAACAGGGGCGGAGAACACTGAAGCTTTCTTT
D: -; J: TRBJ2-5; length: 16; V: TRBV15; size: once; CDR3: CATSRIWAGAQETQYF; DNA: TGTGCCACCAGCAGGATTTGGGCTGGGGCACAAGAGACCCAGTACTTC
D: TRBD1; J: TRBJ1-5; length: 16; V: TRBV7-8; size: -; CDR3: CASSAPEGALSQPQHF; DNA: TGTGCCAGCAGCGCTCCGGAGGGGGCTCTAAGTCAGCCCCAGCATTTT
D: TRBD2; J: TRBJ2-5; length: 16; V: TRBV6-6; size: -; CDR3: CASRPHVTSAQETQYF; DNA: TGTGCCAGCAGACCCCACGTTACTAGCGCACAAGAGACCCAGTACTTC
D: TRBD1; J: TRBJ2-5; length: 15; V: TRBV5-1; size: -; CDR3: CASSEQTGGQETQYF; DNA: TGCGCCAGCAGCGAGCAGACAGGGGGTCAGGAGACCCAGTACTTC
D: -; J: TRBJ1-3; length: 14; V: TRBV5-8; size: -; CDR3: CASSPGYSGNTIYF; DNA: TGTGCCAGCAGCCCGGGGTACTCTGGAAACACCATATATTTT
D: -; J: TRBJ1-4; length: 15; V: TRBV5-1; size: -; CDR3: CASSILGGDNEKLFF; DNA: TGCGCCAGCAGCATACTGGGGGGGGATAATGAAAAACTGTTTTTT
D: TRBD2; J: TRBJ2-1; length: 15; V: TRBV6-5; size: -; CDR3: CASSYDGRAYNEQFF; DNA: TGTGCCAGCAGTTACGACGGGAGGGCCTACAATGAGCAGTTCTTC
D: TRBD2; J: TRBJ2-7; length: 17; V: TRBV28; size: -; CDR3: CASSLSQGIAGVNEQYF; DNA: TGTGCCAGCAGTTTATCCCAGGGAATAGCGGGAGTGAACGAGCAGTACTTC
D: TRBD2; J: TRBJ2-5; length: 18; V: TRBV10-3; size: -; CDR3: CAISDSGLAGVVDETQYF; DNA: TGTGCCATCAGTGACTCGGGACTAGCGGGAGTTGTGGATGAGACCCAGTACTTC
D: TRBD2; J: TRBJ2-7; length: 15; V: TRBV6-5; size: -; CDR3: CASSYGGLASFEQYF; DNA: TGTGCCAGCAGTTACGGGGGACTAGCGTCGTTCGAGCAGTACTTC
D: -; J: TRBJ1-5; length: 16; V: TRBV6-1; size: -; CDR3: CASSELWGGSNQPQHF; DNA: TGTGCCAGCAGTGAACTTTGGGGGGGAAGCAATCAGCCCCAGCATTTT
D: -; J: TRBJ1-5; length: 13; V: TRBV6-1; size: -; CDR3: CASSDYVNQPQHF; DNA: TGTGCCAGCAGTGACTATGTCAATCAGCCCCAGCATTTT
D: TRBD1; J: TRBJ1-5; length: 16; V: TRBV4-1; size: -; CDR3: CASSQLTGGGNQPQHF; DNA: TGCGCCAGCAGCCAACTAACAGGGGGCGGCAATCAGCCCCAGCATTTT
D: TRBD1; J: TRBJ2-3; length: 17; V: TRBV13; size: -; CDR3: CASSLRTGRWSTDTQYF; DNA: TGTGCCAGCAGCCTACGGACAGGGCGTTGGAGCACAGATACGCAGTATTTT
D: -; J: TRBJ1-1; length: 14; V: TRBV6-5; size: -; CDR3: CASSPGYGNTEAFF; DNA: TGTGCCAGCAGCCCAGGGTATGGGAACACTGAAGCTTTCTTT
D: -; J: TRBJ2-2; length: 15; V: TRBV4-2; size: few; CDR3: CASSQVDSPTGELFF; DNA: TGTGCCAGCAGCCAAGTGGACAGCCCCACCGGGGAGCTGTTTTTT
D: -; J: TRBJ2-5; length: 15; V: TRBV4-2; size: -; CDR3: CASSPTAGTQETQYF; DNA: TGTGCCAGCAGCCCGACTGCCGGGACACAAGAGACCCAGTACTTC
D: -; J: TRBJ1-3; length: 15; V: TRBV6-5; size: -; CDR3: CASSPTGTGGNTIYF; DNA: TGTGCCAGCAGTCCAACAGGGACGGGTGGAAACACCATATATTTT
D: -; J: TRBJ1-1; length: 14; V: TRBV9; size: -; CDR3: CASSPEQMNTEAFF; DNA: TGTGCCAGCAGCCCTGAACAGATGAACACTGAAGCTTTCTTT
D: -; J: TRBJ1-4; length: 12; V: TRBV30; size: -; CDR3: CAWSGFGEKLFF; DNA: TGTGCCTGGAGCGGGTTTGGTGAAAAACTGTTTTTT
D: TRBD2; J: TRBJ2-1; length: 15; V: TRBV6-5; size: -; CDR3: CASSLSGRIYNEQFF; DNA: TGTGCCAGCAGTCTTAGCGGGAGGATCTACAATGAGCAGTTCTTC
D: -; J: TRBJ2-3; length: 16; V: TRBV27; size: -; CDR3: CASSLGWGGHTDTQYF; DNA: TGTGCCAGCAGTTTAGGGTGGGGGGGACACACAGATACGCAGTATTTT
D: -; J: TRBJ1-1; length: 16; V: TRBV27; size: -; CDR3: CASSKNPRRANTEAFF; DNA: TGTGCCAGCAGTAAAAATCCCAGGAGGGCGAACACTGAAGCTTTCTTT
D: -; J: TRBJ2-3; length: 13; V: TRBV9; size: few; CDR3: CASSEGVSDTQYF; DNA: TGTGCCAGCAGCGAGGGAGTTTCAGATACGCAGTATTTT
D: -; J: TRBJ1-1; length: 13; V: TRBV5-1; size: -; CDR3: CASSAGWNTEAFF; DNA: TGCGCCAGCAGCGCAGGGTGGAACACTGAAGCTTTCTTT
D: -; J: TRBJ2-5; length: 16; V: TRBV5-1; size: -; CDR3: CASSLVSGRGGETQYF; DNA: TGCGCCAGCAGCTTGGTTTCCGGGAGAGGAGGAGAGACCCAGTACTTC
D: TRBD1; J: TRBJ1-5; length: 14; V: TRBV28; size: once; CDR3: CASSRGGEVQPQHF; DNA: TGTGCCAGCAGCCGAGGGGGCGAAGTTCAGCCCCAGCATTTT
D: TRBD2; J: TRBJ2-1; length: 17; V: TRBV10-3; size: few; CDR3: CAITSGRALRFLGEQFF; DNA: TGTGCCATCACTAGCGGGAGGGCCTTAAGGTTTCTTGGAGAGCAGTTCTTC
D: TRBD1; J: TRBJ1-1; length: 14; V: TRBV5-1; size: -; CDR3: CASSTPTGGGEAFF; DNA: TGCGCCAGCAGTACTCCTACAGGGGGTGGCGAGGCTTTCTTT
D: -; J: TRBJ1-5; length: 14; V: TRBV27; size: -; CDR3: CASSYYGDDQPQHF; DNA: TGTGCCAGCAGTTACTACGGAGACGATCAGCCCCAGCATTTT
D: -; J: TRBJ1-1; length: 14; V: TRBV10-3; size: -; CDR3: CAISGQGLNTEAFF; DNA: TGTGCCATCAGTGGGCAGGGTCTGAACACTGAAGCTTTCTTT
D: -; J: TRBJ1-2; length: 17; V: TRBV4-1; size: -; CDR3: CASSQGTERATNYGYTF; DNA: TGCGCCAGCAGCCAAGGGACAGAAAGAGCAACTAACTATGGCTACACCTTC
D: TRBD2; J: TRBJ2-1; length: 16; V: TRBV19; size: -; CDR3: CASSRLAGETDNEQFF; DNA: TGTGCCAGTAGCCGACTAGCGGGGGAGACTGACAATGAGCAGTTCTTC
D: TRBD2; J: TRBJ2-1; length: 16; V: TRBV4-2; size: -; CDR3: CASSSPGLAGRNEQFF; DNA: TGTGCCAGCAGCTCACCGGGACTAGCGGGAAGGAATGAGCAGTTCTTC
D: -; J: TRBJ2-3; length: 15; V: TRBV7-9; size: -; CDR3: CASSLVSGYTDTQYF; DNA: TGTGCCAGCAGCTTAGTATCCGGGTACACAGATACGCAGTATTTT
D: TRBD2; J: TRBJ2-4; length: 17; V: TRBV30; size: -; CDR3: CAWRKYLTSGSGHIQYF; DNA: TGTGCCTGGAGGAAATACTTGACTAGCGGGAGCGGGCACATTCAGTACTTC
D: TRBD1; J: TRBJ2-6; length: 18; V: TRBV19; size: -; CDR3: CASSIQGQGDAGANVLTF; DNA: TGTGCCAGTAGTATCCAGGGACAGGGGGATGCTGGGGCCAACGTCCTGACTTTC
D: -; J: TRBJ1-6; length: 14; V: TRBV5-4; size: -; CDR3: CASSLAGYNSPLYF; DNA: TGTGCCAGCAGCTTGGCAGGTTATAATTCACCCCTCTACTTT